Below are 19 T cell receptor beta chains sequenced from a single sample in a study of T cell responses to AZD1222 COVID-19 vaccine. Repertoires were generated with immunoSEQ multiplex PCR, while TCRdb's copy carries only in-frame clones and drops some. The table lists roughly 200,000 clones, 90% to 95% of them singletons. Sample: peripheral blood, taken 28 days after the second dose of the MenACWY control vaccine. All receptors come from an adult who received the MenACWY meningococcal vaccine as a control.

The J gene is TRBJ1-2, the V gene TRBV30, with D perhaps TRBD1 (6 bases). CDR1 and CDR2 from the germline V gene are GTSNPN and SVGIG (reference sequence). V gave up 7 bases and J gave up 8 bases, with 11 bases separating them. The CDR3 runs 10 residues. Written as DNA, the CDR3 is TGTGCCTCCAACAGGGTCGGCTACACCTTC. Translating it yields CASNRVGYTF. Full variable domain (rest looked up from reference TRBV30 and TRBJ1-2): SQTIHQWPATLVQPVGSPLSLECTVEGTSNPNLYWYRQAAGRGLQLLFYSVGIGQISSEVPQNLSASRPQDRQFILSSKKLLLSDSGFYLCASNRVGYTFGSGTRLTVV.

CDR3 region: CASSLGSHTGELFF. The CDR3, as DNA: TGTGCCAGCAGCTTAGGGAGTCACACCGGGGAGCTGTTTTTT. The J gene is TRBJ2-2, the V gene TRBV7-9; D is undetermined. The CDR3 contains 14 residues. Germline lookup yields CDR1 SEHNR and CDR2 FQNEAQ (reference sequence). V shed 1 base and J shed 3 bases, with 6 bases lying between them. Filled out from reference TRBV7-9 and TRBJ2-2, the complete variable domain reads DTGVSQNPRHKITKRGQNVTFRCDPISEHNRLYWYRQTLGQGPEFLTYFQNEAQLEKSRLLSDRFSAERPKGSFSTLEIQRTEQGDSAMYLCASSLGSHTGELFFGEGSRLTVL.

The chain employs TRBV7-9 and TRBJ1-4; 7 bases line up with TRBD1. The V segment lost 2 bases and the J segment 8 bases; nucleotides outside the gene matches: 5. This CDR3 is built from 14 residues. Germline CDR1 SEHNR, CDR2 FQNEAQ (reference sequence). The CDR3 loop reads CASSLRQGGEKLFF. CDR3 coding DNA: TGTGCCAGCAGCTTAAGACAGGGAGGCGAAAAACTGTTTTTT.

The V gene is TRBV12-5, the J gene TRBJ2-4, with 9 bases identical to TRBD1. Germline trimming cut 2 bases from V and 13 bases from J; bases unmatched to any gene: 3. Germline values: CDR1 LGHNT, CDR2 FRNRAP. The CDR3 is 12 residues long. The DNA of the CDR3 is TGTGCTAGTGGTTTGCCACAGGGGGCCCAGTACTTC. It is translated as CASGLPQGAQYF.

The rearrangement links TRBV19 to TRBJ1-2; no clear D. Germline V gives CDR1 LNHDA, CDR2 SQIVND (reference sequence). Trimming took 2 bases from V and 8 from J, leaving 12 bases between them. The CDR3 covers 13 residues. In nucleotides, the CDR3 is TGTGCCAGTAGTATACCATCCCTGCGGGGCTACACCTTC. Its protein is CASSIPSLRGYTF.

J is TRBJ2-6 and V is TRBV6-2 or TRBV6-3; a possible D gene is TRBD1 (6 bases). Germline assignment: CDR1 MNHEY and CDR2 SVGEGT. The CDR3 covers 17 residues. Between the trimmed V and J ends, which lost 6 bases and 0 bases, there was a span of 15 bases. CDR3 nucleotide sequence: TGTGCCAGCAGCAATACAGGGCCGAGCTCTGGGGCCAACGTCCTGACTTTC. Amino acid sequence: CASSNTGPSSGANVLTF.

The V and J genes are TRBV12-3 or TRBV12-4 and TRBJ1-5, with D tentatively TRBD1 (5 bases). Trimming cost V 7 bases and J 5 bases, with 12 bases left between them. CDR3 size: 13 residues. The CDR3 nucleotides are TGTGCCAGCAAAGGGACTGGCGATCAGCCCCAGCATTTT. It translates to CASKGTGDQPQHF.

The CDR3 sequence: CASSPTGSYEQYF. CDR3 coding DNA: TGTGCCAGCAGCCCGACAGGCTCCTACGAGCAGTACTTC. The rearrangement links TRBV12-3 or TRBV12-4 to TRBJ2-7, with D maybe TRBD1 (6 bases). The CDR3 is made up of 13 amino acids. Deletions cut 6 bases from V and 0 bases from J, with 9 bases between.

The V gene is TRBV3-1 (or the pseudogene TRBV3-2), the J gene TRBJ2-5; 8 nucleotides line up with TRBD1. This CDR3 has 15 amino acids. Germline lookup yields CDR1 LGHDT and CDR2 YNNKEL (reference sequence). J was trimmed by 5 bases and V by 4 bases; bases with no gene match: 9. CDR3 in DNA: TGTGCCAGCAGCCGCTGGACAGGGTCGCGGGAGACCCAGTACTTC. Residues: CASSRWTGSRETQYF.

The V gene is TRBV12-3 or TRBV12-4, the J gene TRBJ2-2; no firm D call. Trimming removed 6 bases at V and 4 bases at J, with 6 bases between. CDR3 length equals 12 residues. CDR3 sequence reads: CASSQGTGELFF. CDR3 in DNA: TGTGCCAGCAGCCAAGGCACCGGGGAGCTGTTTTTT.

This chain joins TRBV5-4 and TRBJ2-5, with a tentative D call TRBD1 (5 bases). The CDR3 length is 14 residues. Per germline, CDR1 SGHNT and CDR2 YYREEE (reference sequence). Trimming took off 4 bases at V and 0 bases at J, with 10 bases between the two ends. The CDR3 DNA is TGTGCCAGCAGCCTCCCAGGGTACCAAGAGACCCAGTACTTC. Translating it yields CASSLPGYQETQYF.

The chain uses TRBV6-2 or TRBV6-3 and TRBJ2-1; 9 bases agree with TRBD2. Unmatched junction bases numbered 8, after V lost 5 bases and J lost 6 bases. The germline V gene encodes CDR1 MNHEY and CDR2 SVGEGT. CDR3 length: 15 residues. The CDR3 DNA sequence: TGTGCCAGCAGTACTAAGCGGGGGGCGCGCAATGAGCAGTTCTTC. This codes for CASSTKRGARNEQFF.

The chain links TRBV7-2 to TRBJ2-7, with unresolved D. This CDR3 contains 11 residues. The germline gives CDR1 SGHTA, CDR2 FQGNSA. V was pared by 5 bases and J by 4 bases, with 6 bases between. This CDR3 reads CASSLFYEQYF. The CDR3 DNA follows: TGTGCCAGCAGCCTCTTTTACGAGCAGTACTTC.

The chain couples TRBV4-1 to TRBJ1-6; D is uncertain. The germline V gene has CDR1 MGHRA and CDR2 YSYEKL. The CDR3 is 16 amino acids. The V gene lost 0 bases and the J gene lost 6 bases, with 12 bases spanning the gap. For the CDR3, the DNA is TGCGCCAGCAGCCAAGATTCGACTAGTCGTAATTCACCCCTCCACTTT. This encodes CASSQDSTSRNSPLHF.

This clone came up once. V usage is TRBV15 and J usage is TRBJ2-7; 8 positions agree with TRBD1. The length of the CDR3 is 18 residues. Germline CDR1 is LNHNV and CDR2 is YYDKDF (reference sequence). Losses at the gene ends were 1 base for V and 5 bases for J; bases not matched to a gene: 16. The CDR3 DNA is TGTGCCACCAGCAGAGGAACCTACGGACAGGGAACGAGAAACGAGCAGTACTTC. The encoded protein is CATSRGTYGQGTRNEQYF.

The chain uses TRBV7-6 and TRBJ2-1; D possibly corresponds to TRBD2 (6 bases). V was trimmed by 5 bases and J by 1 base, leaving 12 bases between them. The germline V gene has CDR1 SGHVS and CDR2 FNYEAQ. CDR3 length equals 15 residues. For the CDR3, the DNA is TGTGCCAGCAGCCGGGACCGGGGGTCCTACAATGAGCAGTTCTTC. Its protein is CASSRDRGSYNEQFF.

The chain joins TRBV6-4 to TRBJ2-1; 15 bases are shared with TRBD2. Germline CDR1 MRHNA, CDR2 SNTAGT. V was pared by 5 bases and J by 9 bases, with 8 bases of the junction left unmatched. The CDR3 has 16 amino acids. CDR3 region: CASSSRTSGGALEQFF. For the CDR3, the DNA is TGTGCCAGCAGTTCACGGACTAGCGGGGGGGCCCTTGAGCAGTTCTTC.

The chain links TRBV5-6 to TRBJ2-2; the match to TRBD1 covers 9 bases. The length of the CDR3 is 15 residues. V lost 4 bases, J lost 4 bases, and 5 bases stayed unmatched. CDR1 and CDR2 (germline): SGHDT, YYEEEE. The CDR3, as DNA: TGTGCCAGCAGCCCCGGACAGGGGATCACCGGGGAGCTGTTTTTT. Its protein product is CASSPGQGITGELFF.

The table lists this clone with many counts. The chain has TRBV5-1 and TRBJ2-5, with TRBD2 identical over 13 bases. V lost 3 bases, J lost 2 bases, and 4 bases stayed unmatched. The germline V gene has CDR1 SGHRS and CDR2 YFSETQ. The CDR3 is 16 amino acids. The CDR3 here is CASSSGLAGAQETQYF. CDR3 sequence (DNA): TGCGCCAGCAGCTCAGGACTAGCGGGGGCTCAAGAGACCCAGTACTTC.